One and the same sample provided the 31 T cell receptor beta chains below, sequenced in a study of tumor-infiltrating lymphocytes in localized non-small cell lung cancer. The method was immunoSEQ multiplex PCR; TCRdb's version includes in-frame clones alone and lacks a portion of them. This table has about 3,000 clones, under 55% appearing once. Sequenced material: uninvolved lung tissue not adjacent to the tumor. Every receptor here comes from a human donor with non-small cell lung cancer.

In its sample, this clone is large. Other DNA sequences in the sample encode the same CDR3. V usage is TRBV7-8 and J usage is TRBJ1-1; no clear D. Germline-derived CDR1 and CDR2 are SGHVS and FQNEAQ. V was trimmed by 1 base and J by 1 base, leaving 7 bases between them. The CDR3 is 14 amino acids. CDR3 coding DNA: TGTGCCAGCAGCTTAGGGGAGTGGAACACTGAAGCTTTCTTT. Translating it yields CASSLGEWNTEAFF.

The V gene is TRBV9, the J gene TRBJ2-1, with D unresolved. Trimming left V 3 bases short and J 0 bases short, with 13 bases between. The CDR3 extends over 16 amino acids. Germline CDR1 and CDR2: SGDLS and YYNGEE. The CDR3, as DNA: TGTGCCAGCAGCGCCACCTCAAGGAGCTCCTACAATGAGCAGTTCTTC. Its protein product is CASSATSRSSYNEQFF.

V gene TRBV4-1 combines with J gene TRBJ2-2; D is uncertain. The CDR3 spans 15 residues. The V gene lost 0 bases and the J gene lost 5 bases, with 10 bases spanning the gap. Looked up from germline, CDR1 is MGHRA and CDR2 is YSYEKL. In DNA, the CDR3 is TGCGCCAGCAGCCAAGACCGCCTGGAAACCGGGGAGCTGTTTTTT. Its translation is CASSQDRLETGELFF.

This clone was detected once. The rearrangement uses TRBV5-6 and TRBJ2-1, with D perhaps matching TRBD2 (6 bases). The CDR3 extends over 15 amino acids. Deletions cut 0 bases from V and 9 bases from J, with 16 bases between. Germline-derived CDR1 and CDR2 are SGHDT and YYEEEE. The CDR3 is CASSLDLGGAGEQFF. The DNA for the CDR3 is TGTGCCAGCAGCTTGGATCTCGGAGGGGCGGGTGAGCAGTTCTTC.

This clone is medium-sized (0.01 to 0.1%). The CDR3 DNA follows: TGTGCCAGCAGCCAAACGGGACAGGGTATCGTCACCGGGGAGCTGTTTTTT. This codes for CASSQTGQGIVTGELFF. The gene calls are TRBV4-2 and TRBJ2-2; 9 nucleotides agree with TRBD1. V was pared by 2 bases and J by 4 bases, with 8 bases of the junction left unmatched. This CDR3 contains 17 residues. Germline V lookup: CDR1 LGHNA, CDR2 YNFKEQ.

The V call is TRBV19, the J call TRBJ1-2; the match to TRBD1 covers 8 bases. V was clipped by 9 bases and J by 4 bases; unmatched bases: 7. Germline V gene sequence: CDR1 LNHDA, CDR2 SQIVND (reference sequence). The CDR3 runs 13 residues. CDR3 sequence: CASGTGLFYGYTF. In nucleotides, the CDR3 is TGTGCCAGCGGGACAGGCCTCTTCTATGGCTACACCTTC.

J is TRBJ1-2 and V is TRBV30; D is possibly TRBD1 (6 bases). The CDR3 length is 14 residues. Germline-derived CDR1 and CDR2 are GTSNPN and SVGIG (reference sequence). Trimming took 3 bases from V and 8 from J, leaving 19 bases between them. This CDR3 reads CAWREGGDSDGYTF. As DNA, the CDR3 is TGTGCCTGGAGAGAAGGGGGGGATTCTGACGGCTACACCTTC.

The chain uses TRBV7-9 and TRBJ1-2; possible D gene TRBD1, 6 bases. Germline loops: CDR1 SEHNR, CDR2 FQNEAQ (reference sequence). The CDR3 consists of 15 residues. Trimming cost V 7 bases and J 8 bases, with 23 bases left between them. CDR3 amino acids: CASTQWDRGARGYTF. The CDR3 DNA reads as TGTGCCAGCACCCAATGGGATCGGGGGGCGCGCGGCTACACCTTC. Based on the CDR3 plus reference TRBV7-9 and TRBJ1-2, the full variable domain is DTGVSQNPRHKITKRGQNVTFRCDPISEHNRLYWYRQTLGQGPEFLTYFQNEAQLEKSRLLSDRFSAERPKGSFSTLEIQRTEQGDSAMYLCASTQWDRGARGYTFGSGTRLTVV.

V usage is TRBV11-3 and J usage is TRBJ2-7; TRBD2 aligns across 8 bases. The CDR3 runs 15 residues. Germline CDR1 reads SGHNT; CDR2 reads YENEEA. The junction had 7 bases not matched to a gene; V was cut back by 4 bases and J by 2 bases. CDR3 in DNA: TGTGCCAGCAGCTCCGCAACTAGCGGTCCCTACGAGCAGTACTTC. Translating gives CASSSATSGPYEQYF. Based on the CDR3 plus reference TRBV11-3 and TRBJ2-7, the full variable domain is EAGVVQSPRYKIIEKKQPVAFWCNPISGHNTLYWYLQNLGQGPELLIRYENEEAVDDSQLPKDRFSAERLKGVDSTLKIQPAELGDSAVYLCASSSATSGPYEQYFGPGTRLTVT.

The chain carries TRBV28 and TRBJ2-7; a possible D gene is TRBD2 (5 bases). The CDR3 runs to 14 residues. Trimming took off 5 bases at V and 4 bases at J, with 15 bases between the two ends. Germline V CDR1 and CDR2: MDHEN, SYDVKM. This CDR3 is CASSPGIPPYEQYV. CDR3 DNA sequence: TGTGCCAGCAGTCCCGGGATCCCCCCATACGAGCAGTACGTC.

J is TRBJ1-2 and V is TRBV4-3; TRBD1 aligns across 10 bases. J gave up 4 bases and V 0 bases, and 5 bases lay outside the gene matches. CDR1 is LGHNA, CDR2 YSLEER, per germline. This CDR3 region has 16 residues. CDR3 coding DNA: TGCGCCAGCAGCCAAGAATGGGGACAGGGGACCTATGGCTACACCTTC. This gives the protein CASSQEWGQGTYGYTF.

This clone is categorized as large. The genes are TRBV19 and TRBJ1-6; 7 bases are a match to TRBD1. J lost 8 bases, V lost 1 base, and 8 bases had no gene match. Germline V gives CDR1 LNHDA, CDR2 SQIVND (reference sequence). The CDR3 consists of 16 residues. Here the CDR3 DNA reads TGTGCCAGTAGTATAGGACAGGGTCGTACGGATTCACCCCTCCACTTT. It specifies CASSIGQGRTDSPLHF.

This clone is labeled as medium-sized. The CDR3 is CASSPIATSGSSYEQYF. In nucleotides, the CDR3 is TGTGCCAGCAGCCCGATCGCGACTAGCGGGAGCTCCTACGAGCAGTACTTC. The chain links TRBV7-2 to TRBJ2-7; TRBD2 matches 12 bases. The CDR3 spans 17 residues. Germline CDR1 and CDR2: SGHTA and FQGNSA. V lost 5 bases and J lost 0; bases outside the gene matches: 8.

V gene TRBV4-3 combines with J gene TRBJ1-1; a weak D match, TRBD1 (6 bases). V lost 0 bases to trimming and J lost 11 bases, with 19 bases between them. The CDR3 runs 15 residues. Germline CDR1 and CDR2: LGHNA and YSLEER. This CDR3 is CASSQDWGARSWAFF. The CDR3 bases are TGCGCCAGCAGCCAAGATTGGGGGGCGCGGTCCTGGGCTTTCTTT.

This clone was seen only a few times. The genes are TRBV7-2 and TRBJ2-7; possible D gene TRBD2, 6 bases. V was pared by 5 bases and J by 6 bases, with 23 bases between. The CDR3 is 16 amino acids. Per germline, CDR1 SGHTA and CDR2 FQGNSA. For the CDR3, the DNA is TGTGCCAGCAGCCTTTTTGGGAGGAGCGGAGGCCGCGAGCAGTACTTC. Its protein product is CASSLFGRSGGREQYF.

The V gene is TRBV7-2, the J gene TRBJ2-6; no clear D gene. CDR3 length equals 14 residues. Germline V gene lookup returns CDR1 SGHTA and CDR2 FQGNSA. Trimming cost V 4 bases and J 2 bases, with 6 bases left between them. The CDR3 spells CASSSFTGANVLTF. In nucleotides, the CDR3 is TGTGCCAGCAGCTCCTTTACTGGGGCCAACGTCCTGACTTTC. The variable domain in full, completed from reference TRBV7-2 and TRBJ2-6, reads GAGVSQSPSNKVTEKGKDVELRCDPISGHTALYWYRQSLGQGLEFLIYFQGNSAPDKSGLPSDRFSAERTGGSVSTLTIQRTQQEDSAVYLCASSSFTGANVLTFGAGSRLTVL.

The chain carries TRBV29-1 and TRBJ1-2; 10 nucleotides align to TRBD1. V was pared by 6 bases and J by 3 bases, with 7 bases of the junction left unmatched. This CDR3 comprises 14 residues. Looked up from germline, CDR1 is SQVTM and CDR2 is ANQGSEA. CDR3: CSVAPGTGDYGYTF. For the CDR3, the DNA is TGCAGCGTGGCCCCCGGGACAGGGGACTATGGCTACACCTTC.

The V call is TRBV30, the J call TRBJ2-7, with 7 bases matching TRBD1. The CDR3 runs to 13 residues. The junction had 7 bases not matched to a gene; V was cut back by 2 bases and J by 6 bases. Germline CDR1 is GTSNPN and CDR2 is SVGIG (reference sequence). CDR3 DNA sequence: TGTGCCTGGAGTAAGGGGGCAATTTTCGAGCAGTACTTC. Its translation is CAWSKGAIFEQYF.

This clone turned up a few times. The gene calls are TRBV5-1 and TRBJ1-4; D unclear. V dropped 4 bases and J dropped 5 bases, with 15 bases sitting between them. Looked up from germline, CDR1 is SGHRS and CDR2 is YFSETQ. The CDR3 contains 15 residues. The chain's CDR3 is CASSLAGYGNEKLFF. CDR3 nucleotides: TGCGCCAGCAGCCTCGCAGGTTACGGGAATGAAAAACTGTTTTTT. The complete variable domain, with remaining parts taken from reference TRBV5-1 and TRBJ1-4, reads KAGVTQTPRYLIKTRGQQVTLSCSPISGHRSVSWYQQTPGQGLQFLFEYFSETQRNKGNFPGRFSGRQFSNSRSEMNVSTLELGDSALYLCASSLAGYGNEKLFFGSGTQLSVL.

Here the CDR3 DNA reads TGTGCCAGTACATCCCGGTGGGGGACAGGGCGGACCGGGGAGCTGTTTTTT. It codes for CASTSRWGTGRTGELFF. The gene calls are TRBV19 and TRBJ2-2, with TRBD1 matching over 9 bases. V dropped 7 bases and J dropped 5; count of bases not matched to a gene: 14. CDR3 length equals 17 residues. The germline V gene has CDR1 LNHDA and CDR2 SQIVND (reference sequence).

The rearrangement links TRBV5-1 to TRBJ2-7; weak D call: TRBD1 (6 bases). The CDR3 is made up of 15 amino acids. Per germline, CDR1 SGHRS and CDR2 YFSETQ. V lost 4 bases to trimming and J lost 5 bases, with 19 bases between them. The CDR3 DNA reads as TGCGCCAGCAGCAAGGGACAACCAAAGACGGACGAGCAGTACTTC. Protein product: CASSKGQPKTDEQYF. Using reference TRBV5-1 and TRBJ2-7 for the parts outside the CDR3, the full variable domain is KAGVTQTPRYLIKTRGQQVTLSCSPISGHRSVSWYQQTPGQGLQFLFEYFSETQRNKGNFPGRFSGRQFSNSRSEMNVSTLELGDSALYLCASSKGQPKTDEQYFGPGTRLTVT.

The chain combines TRBV30 with TRBJ1-5; a possible D gene is TRBD1 (5 bases). CDR3 length: 15 amino acids. CDR1 GTSNPN and CDR2 SVGIG come from the germline V gene (reference sequence). Trimming left V 3 bases short and J 6 bases short, with 18 bases between. The CDR3 protein is CAWSTGPPGSQPQHF. The CDR3 bases are TGTGCCTGGAGCACAGGACCACCGGGGAGTCAGCCCCAGCATTTT.

The CDR3 DNA follows: TGTGCCAGTACCCTGGGGAACACTGAAGCTTTCTTT. The encoded protein is CASTLGNTEAFF. The V call is TRBV19, the J call TRBJ1-1; the D is unclear. Per germline, CDR1 LNHDA and CDR2 SQIVND (reference sequence). V was pared by 7 bases and J by 1 base, with 7 bases between. This CDR3 comprises 12 residues. Filled out from reference TRBV19 and TRBJ1-1, the complete variable domain reads DGGITQSPKYLFRKEGQNVTLSCEQNLNHDAMYWYRQDPGQGLRLIYYSQIVNDFQKGDIAEGYSVSREKKESFPLTVTSAQKNPTAFYLCASTLGNTEAFFGQGTRLTVV.

V gene TRBV7-9 combines with J gene TRBJ2-7; maybe TRBD1 (7 bases). This CDR3 spans 14 amino acids. V dropped 5 bases and J dropped 2 bases, with 13 bases sitting between them. Germline V gives CDR1 SEHNR, CDR2 FQNEAQ (reference sequence). DNA for the CDR3: TGTGCCAGCAGCGTAGGAGGGGGCACCTACGAGCAGTACTTC. Its protein is CASSVGGGTYEQYF.

CDR3 protein: CASSMDRGLDTEAFF. Here the CDR3 DNA reads TGTGCCAGCAGTATGGACAGGGGTCTCGACACTGAAGCTTTCTTT. V is TRBV28 and J is TRBJ1-1, with 9 bases matching TRBD1. Germline loops: CDR1 MDHEN, CDR2 SYDVKM. The CDR3 contains 15 residues. The ends lost 5 bases at V and 3 bases at J; junction bases unmatched: 7.

The V gene is TRBV30, the J gene TRBJ1-2; D might be TRBD1 (5 bases). The CDR3 is 12 residues long. The V end lost 6 bases, the J end lost 1 base, and 9 bases lay between the germline ends. CDR1 is GTSNPN, CDR2 SVGIG, per germline (reference sequence). The CDR3 coding sequence is TGTGCCTGCAGGGATATTAACTATGGCTACACCTTC. Its translation is CACRDINYGYTF.

The CDR3 loop is CASSYPTEMNTEAFF. The CDR3 DNA reads as TGTGCCAGCAGTTACCCGACAGAGATGAACACTGAAGCTTTCTTT. The V and J genes are TRBV6-6 and TRBJ1-1, with D perhaps TRBD1 (5 bases). Trimming took off 2 bases at V and 0 bases at J, with 10 bases between the two ends. Germline loops: CDR1 MNHNY, CDR2 SVGAGI (reference sequence). This CDR3 comprises 15 residues.

This clone was detected a few times. This chain links TRBV9 with TRBJ1-6; perhaps TRBD1 as D (6 bases). Trimming shortened V by 0 bases and J by 7 bases, and 14 bases separated the two germline ends. Germline-derived CDR1 and CDR2 are SGDLS and YYNGEE. This CDR3 contains 16 residues. CDR3 sequence (DNA): TGTGCCAGCAGCGTAGGTCAAGGGACAATGAATTCACCCCTCCACTTT. It encodes CASSVGQGTMNSPLHF.

This clone has more than one count but fewer than ten. The V gene is TRBV2, the J gene TRBJ1-5; 9 bases fit TRBD1. The CDR3 is 15 amino acids. V trimming: 4 bases; J trimming: 6 bases; junction bases outside the gene matches: 7. The germline V gene has CDR1 SNHLY and CDR2 FYNNEI. DNA of the CDR3: TGTGCCAGCAGTGTGGACAGGGGTATGGGTCAGCCCCAGCATTTT. This codes for CASSVDRGMGQPQHF. The complete variable domain, with remaining parts taken from reference TRBV2 and TRBJ1-5, reads EPEVTQTPSHQVTQMGQEVILRCVPISNHLYFYWYRQILGQKVEFLVSFYNNEISEKSEIFDDQFSVERPDGSNFTLKIRSTKLEDSAMYFCASSVDRGMGQPQHFGDGTRLSIL.

This clone was picked up a small number of times. This rearrangement joins TRBV6-5 to TRBJ2-7, with D maybe TRBD1 (5 bases). The germline V and J ends were trimmed by 6 bases and 5 bases, with 17 bases remaining between them. The CDR3 length is 14 residues. CDR1 and CDR2 (germline): MNHEY, SVGAGI. In DNA, the CDR3 is TGTGCCAGCAGCCTCGTCCCAGGGTTGGACGAGCAGTACTTC. It codes for CASSLVPGLDEQYF.

The chain uses TRBV6-5 and TRBJ2-2; D could derive from TRBD1 or TRBD2 (6 bases each). The ends were cut back, 6 bases at V and 4 bases at J, with 15 bases in the middle. The CDR3 loop spans 15 amino acids. The germline V gene encodes CDR1 MNHEY and CDR2 SVGAGI. CDR3 DNA: TGTGCCAGCAGACCGACAGGAGGGAGCACCGGGGAGCTGTTTTTT. It is translated as CASRPTGGSTGELFF.